This TCR beta chain originates from a study of cytomegalovirus exposure and HLA in healthy donors. The V gene lost 5 bases and the J gene lost 2 bases, with 12 bases spanning the gap. The CDR3 runs 14 residues. Germline lookup yields CDR1 SGHAT and CDR2 FQNNGV. This clone has just one count. 60 Vbeta and 13 Jbeta primers were used in PCR. Produced via immunoSEQ multiplex PCR; TCRdb's table is partial and in-frame only. This sample has about 160,000 clones; roughly 80% occur once, and the top ten carry about 13%. The sequence came from a man aged 40-55 years in good health and CMV-seropositive. Sequences were obtained from PBMCs. The chain couples TRBV11-2 to TRBJ1-1; D ambiguous. This CDR3 reads CASSLLQVNTEAFF. The DNA of the CDR3 is TGTGCCAGCAGCCTGTTGCAGGTTAACACTGAAGCTTTCTTT.